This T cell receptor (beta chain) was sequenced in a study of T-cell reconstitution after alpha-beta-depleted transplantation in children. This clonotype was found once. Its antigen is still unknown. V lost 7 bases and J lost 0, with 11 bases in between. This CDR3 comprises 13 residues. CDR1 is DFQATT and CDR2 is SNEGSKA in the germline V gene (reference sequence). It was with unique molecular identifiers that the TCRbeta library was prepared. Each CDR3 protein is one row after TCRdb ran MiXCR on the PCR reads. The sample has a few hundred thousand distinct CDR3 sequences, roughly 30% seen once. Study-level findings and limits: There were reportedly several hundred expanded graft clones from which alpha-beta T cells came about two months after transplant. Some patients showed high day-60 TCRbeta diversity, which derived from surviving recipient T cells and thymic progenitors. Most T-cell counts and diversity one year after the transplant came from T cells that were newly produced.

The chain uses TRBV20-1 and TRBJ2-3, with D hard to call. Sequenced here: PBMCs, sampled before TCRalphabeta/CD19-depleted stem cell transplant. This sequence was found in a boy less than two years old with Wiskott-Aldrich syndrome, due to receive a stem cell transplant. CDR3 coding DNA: TGCAGTGTTTCGACGGCAAGCACAGATACGCAGTATTTT. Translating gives CSVSTASTDTQYF.